This T cell receptor beta chain originates from a study of regulatory T cells in long-lasting Graves disease. On the study more broadly: New Graves' disease cases had less than 3 months of antithyroid drugs. Study findings and constraints: Public clonotype sharing was higher in persistent than newly diagnosed patients. Persistent Graves' patients showed less TCR diversity than newly diagnosed ones. TRBV28, TRBJ1-2 and TRBJ2-5 emerged as the favored segments in persistent disease.

The germline gives CDR1 LGHNT, CDR2 FRNRAP. The junction had 11 bases not matched to a gene; V was cut back by 3 bases and J by 5 bases. The CDR3 loop spans 16 amino acids. This clonotype was seen repeatedly, ten times or more. Its antigen remains unknown. Specified time point: newly diagnosed GD, antithyroid drugs for less than 3 months. Researchers made the TCR library from RNA that was extracted from PBMCs. TCR beta libraries were built with iRepertoire HTBI primers and Arm-PCR of CDR3 regions. Via MiXCR, TCRdb re-called the multiplex PCR reads, giving one row per CDR3 protein. The repertoire holds 320,000 or so distinct CDR3 sequences, with 15% to 20% as singletons.

This specimen was peripheral blood mononuclear cells (PBMCs), taken at new diagnosis, from a patient treated with antithyroid drugs. The V call is TRBV12-5, the J call TRBJ2-5; 8 nucleotides align to TRBD1. The TCR comes from a female donor with Graves disease. CDR3 in DNA: TGTGCTAGTGGTTTAGGGGCAGGGGGCCTCGGGGAGACCCAGTACTTC. Amino acids: CASGLGAGGLGETQYF.